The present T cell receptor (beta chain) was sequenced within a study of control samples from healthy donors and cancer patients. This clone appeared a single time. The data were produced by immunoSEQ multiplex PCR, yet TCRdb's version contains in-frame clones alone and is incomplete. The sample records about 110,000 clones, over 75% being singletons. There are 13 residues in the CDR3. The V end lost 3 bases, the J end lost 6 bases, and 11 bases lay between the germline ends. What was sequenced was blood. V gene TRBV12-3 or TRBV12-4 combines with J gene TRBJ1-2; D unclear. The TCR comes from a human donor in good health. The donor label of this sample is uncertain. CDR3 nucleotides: TGTGCCAGCAGTTTTACCGGGGTACATGGCTACACCTTC. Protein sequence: CASSFTGVHGYTF.